This TCR beta chain was profiled in a study of OX40 agonist ivuxolimab in advanced cancers. Study-wide results and caveats: Among the lowest peripheral clonal expansion occurred in 0.1-3.0 mg/kg partial responders.

A remark on this clone: As yet, its antigen is unknown.

CDR3 length equals 15 residues. Germline assignment: CDR1 SGHTA and CDR2 FQGNSA. Trimming at V came to 5 bases and at J to 3 bases, leaving 7 bases not matched to a gene. Method: immunoSEQ multiplex PCR; TCRdb's copy keeps in-frame clones and lacks some. The sample yields fewer than 80,000 clones, 87% seen once. The chain joins TRBV7-2 to TRBJ2-1, with 7 bases identical to TRBD1. The source is an adult with an advanced solid tumor such as melanoma, head and neck, liver or kidney cancer. The specimen was CD4+ or CD8+ T cells sorted from blood, collected in a trial of the OX40 agonist ivuxolimab. CDR3 sequence (DNA): TGTGCCAGCAGCCCGGCGAGGGGGCTCTACAATGAGCAGTTCTTC. This codes for CASSPARGLYNEQFF.